This record looks at one T cell receptor beta chain sequence and its context. Noted time point: persistent/refractory GD, antithyroid drugs over 5 years with positive TRAb. The TCR library was made from RNA extracted from PBMCs. The sample originates from a study of regulatory T cells in long-lasting Graves disease. Germline CDR1 is SQVTM and CDR2 is ANQGSEA. Trimming removed 5 bases at V and 4 bases at J, with 10 bases between. This CDR3 comprises 12 residues. Relying on iRepertoire HTBI primers and Arm-PCR of CDR3 regions, the team built TCR beta libraries. One entry per CDR3 protein results from TCRdb running MiXCR on the multiplex PCR reads. The sample has 420,000 or so distinct CDR3 sequences; around 20% are singletons.

The chain uses TRBV29-1 and TRBJ2-3; D might be TRBD1 (5 bases). The sample was peripheral blood mononuclear cells (PBMCs), taken when the disease was refractory, from a patient treated with antithyroid drugs. The TCR was taken from a female donor with Graves disease. The DNA for the CDR3 is TGCAGCGTTATCCGCAGGGCAGATACGCAGTATTTT. Residues: CSVIRRADTQYF.